The 4 T cell receptor beta chains below were found in one sample sequenced in a study of T cells after yellow fever vaccination. From the 5' RACE reads, TCRdb called clonotypes with MiXCR, one entry per CDR3 protein. The profile shows roughly 100,000 distinct CDR3 sequences, around 9.8% of them singletons. The sample here was CD8+ T cells not binding an NS4B(214-222) dextramer, sorted from PBMCs, taken around 15 days after the first yellow fever vaccination. The receptors derive from a young man who received the YFV17D yellow fever vaccine.

There are a few counts of this clonotype. The chain uses TRBV9 and TRBJ2-5; possible D gene TRBD1, 5 bases. Trimming removed 0 bases at V and 5 bases at J, with 14 bases between. CDR1 is SGDLS and CDR2 is YYNGEE in the germline V gene. The length of the CDR3 is 15 residues. The CDR3 protein is CASSVDGASGETQYF. Written as DNA, the CDR3 is TGTGCCAGCAGCGTAGACGGAGCTTCAGGGGAGACCCAGTACTTC. The full variable domain, its missing parts supplied by reference TRBV9 and TRBJ2-5, is DSGVTQTPKHLITATGQRVTLRCSPRSGDLSVYWYQQSLDQGLQFLIQYYNGEERAKGNILERFSAQQFPDLHSELNLSSLELGDSALYFCASSVDGASGETQYFGPGTRLLVL.

This clonotype was counted between two and nine times. The J gene is TRBJ2-5, the V gene TRBV4-2; 9 bases line up with TRBD1. V trimming: 0 bases; J trimming: 2 bases; junction bases outside the gene matches: 10. Germline V CDR1 and CDR2: LGHNA, YNFKEQ. The CDR3 consists of 18 residues. This CDR3 is CASSQEASGQGLQETQYF. DNA of the CDR3: TGTGCCAGCAGCCAAGAGGCATCGGGACAGGGATTACAAGAGACCCAGTACTTC.

This clonotype was found a few times. The chain combines TRBV11-2 with TRBJ2-7; TRBD1 might be the D (6 bases). CDR3 length: 12 residues. Per germline, CDR1 SGHAT and CDR2 FQNNGV. Trimming left V 6 bases short and J 6 bases short, with 12 bases between. CDR3 in DNA: TGTGCCAGCAGAGGACAGTCCGGCGAGCAGTACTTC. Residues: CASRGQSGEQYF.

This clonotype was counted only a few times. This chain links TRBV6-1 with TRBJ1-1; no clear D. V gave up 6 bases and J gave up 2 bases, with 10 bases separating them. The CDR3 extends over 13 amino acids. Germline V CDR1 and CDR2: MNHNS, SASEGT. The CDR3 loop is CASRLGSNTEAFF. Written as DNA, the CDR3 is TGTGCCAGCAGATTGGGGAGTAACACTGAAGCTTTCTTT.